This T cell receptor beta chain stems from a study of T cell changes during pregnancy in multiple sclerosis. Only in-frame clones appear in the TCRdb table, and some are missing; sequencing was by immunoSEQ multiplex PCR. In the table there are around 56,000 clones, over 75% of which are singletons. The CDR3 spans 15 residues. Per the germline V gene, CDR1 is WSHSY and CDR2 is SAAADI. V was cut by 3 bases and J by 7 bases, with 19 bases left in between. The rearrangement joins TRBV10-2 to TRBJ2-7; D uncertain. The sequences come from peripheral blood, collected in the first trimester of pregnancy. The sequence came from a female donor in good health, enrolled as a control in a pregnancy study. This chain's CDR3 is CASSEYRLEDREQYF. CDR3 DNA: TGCGCCAGCAGTGAATATAGGCTAGAGGATAGAGAGCAGTACTTC.